A selection of T cell receptor beta chains follows, all from one sample in a study of T cells in Graves' hyperthyroidism and ophthalmopathy. TCRdb reprocessed the multiplex PCR reads with MiXCR, giving one entry per CDR3 protein. Of about 500,000 distinct CDR3 sequences in the sample, 16% were seen once. The sample consisted of blood. The source of these receptors is a woman aged 18-29 years with Graves' hyperthyroidism. CDR3s include the opening cysteine and the closing phenylalanine or tryptophan. The D gene is left open where the match is weak. Clone size is given for some rows only: seen once, a few or many times, or a class if the clone is expanded.

v_call,clone_size,d_call,j_call,cdr3_nt,cdr3_aa
TRBV9,many,TRBD1,TRBJ2-3,TGTGCCAGCAGCGTACGACAGGGTGGCGCAGATACGCAGTATTTT,CASSVRQGGADTQYF
TRBV7-2,many,TRBD2,TRBJ2-7,TGTGCCAGCAGCCTGGGGACTAGCGTCCCCTACGAGCAGTACTTC,CASSLGTSVPYEQYF
TRBV6-2/TRBV6-3,many,TRBD2,TRBJ2-1,TGTGCCAGCAGCCAACTAGCGGGACCCCAAGAGACTACTGAGCAGTTCTTC,CASSQLAGPQETTEQFF
TRBV5-5,many,TRBD1,TRBJ1-6,TGTGCCAGCAGCACAGGGGTCTCCTATAATTCACCCCTCCACTTT,CASSTGVSYNSPLHF
TRBV20-1,many,.,TRBJ2-7,TGCAGTGCCCCCCGACGGTCCTACGAGCAGTACTTC,CSAPRRSYEQYF
TRBV7-8,many,.,TRBJ2-3,TGTGCCAGCAGCTTACCGCCCCAGGAGAACACAGATACGCAGTATTTT,CASSLPPQENTDTQYF
TRBV7-2,many,TRBD2,TRBJ2-7,TGTGCCAGCAGCCTAGACTCGGGAGGTAGCGGTTACGAGCAGTACTTC,CASSLDSGGSGYEQYF
TRBV10-3,.,.,TRBJ2-6,TGTGCCATCAGTGGGAGGGACCACTCTGGGGCCAACGTCCTGACTTTC,CAISGRDHSGANVLTF
TRBV20-1,few,TRBD1,TRBJ2-1,TGCAGTGCTAGAGATTTAGGGACAGGGATCAATGAGCAGTTCTTC,CSARDLGTGINEQFF
TRBV6-1,.,.,TRBJ2-5,TGTGCCAGCGGGGCTCCGGGGATGGGGGAGACCCAGTACTTC,CASGAPGMGETQYF
TRBV2,.,.,TRBJ2-4,TGTGCCAGCAGTGAGTCCTGGGGTACCAAAAACATTCAGTACTTC,CASSESWGTKNIQYF
TRBV7-9,few,.,TRBJ2-3,TGTGCCAGCAGCTACCTGACAATCTTCACAGATACGCAGTATTTT,CASSYLTIFTDTQYF
TRBV9,.,.,TRBJ1-6,TGTGCCAGCAGCCTGCGGGGGGGTTCACCCCTCCACTTT,CASSLRGGSPLHF
TRBV6-2/TRBV6-3,.,.,TRBJ2-2,TGTGCCAGCAGTTACTCCTCATTGACCGGGGAGCTGTTTTTT,CASSYSSLTGELFF
TRBV20-1,few,TRBD1,TRBJ2-1,TGCAGTGCTATTCGGACAGGGGGTGGTGAGCAGTTCTTC,CSAIRTGGGEQFF
TRBV11-1,.,.,TRBJ2-5,TGTGCCAGCAGCTCCTACACTGTAGCGTGGGTGGAGACCCGGTACTTC,CASSSYTVAWVETRYF
TRBV12-3/TRBV12-4,many,.,TRBJ2-5,TGTGCCAGCAGTTCGACGACGGGTCGGGAGACCCAGTACTTC,CASSSTTGRETQYF
TRBV27,many,.,TRBJ2-3,TGTGCCAGCAGCACCAGGGGTCGGACAGATACGCAGTATTTT,CASSTRGRTDTQYF
TRBV9,few,TRBD1,TRBJ1-2,TGTGCCAGCAGCGTAGTTCAAGCGGGGACAGGGTCGAACTATGGCTACACCTTC,CASSVVQAGTGSNYGYTF